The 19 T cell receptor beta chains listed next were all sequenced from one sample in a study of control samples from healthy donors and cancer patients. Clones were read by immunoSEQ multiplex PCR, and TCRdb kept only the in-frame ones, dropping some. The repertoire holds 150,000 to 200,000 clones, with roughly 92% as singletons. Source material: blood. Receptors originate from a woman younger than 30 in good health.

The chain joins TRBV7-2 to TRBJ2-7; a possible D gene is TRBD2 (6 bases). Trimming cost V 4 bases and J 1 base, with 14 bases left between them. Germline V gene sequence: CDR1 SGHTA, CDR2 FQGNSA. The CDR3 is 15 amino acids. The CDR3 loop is CASSSRTGTSYEQYF. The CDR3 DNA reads TGTGCCAGCAGCTCCAGGACTGGGACTTCCTACGAGCAGTACTTC.

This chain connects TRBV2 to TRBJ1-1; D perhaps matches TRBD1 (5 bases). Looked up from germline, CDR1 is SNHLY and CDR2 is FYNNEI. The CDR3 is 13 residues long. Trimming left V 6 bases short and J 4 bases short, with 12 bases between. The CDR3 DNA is TGTGCCAGCAGCATGGGGGGGAGCACTGAAGCTTTCTTT. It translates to CASSMGGSTEAFF.

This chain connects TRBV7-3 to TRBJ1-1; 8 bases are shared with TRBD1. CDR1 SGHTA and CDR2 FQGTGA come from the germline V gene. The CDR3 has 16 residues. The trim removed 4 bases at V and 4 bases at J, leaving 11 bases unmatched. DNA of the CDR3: TGTGCCAGCAGCTCCTCCCCGACAGGGGCCGGCACTGAAGCTTTCTTT. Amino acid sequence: CASSSSPTGAGTEAFF.

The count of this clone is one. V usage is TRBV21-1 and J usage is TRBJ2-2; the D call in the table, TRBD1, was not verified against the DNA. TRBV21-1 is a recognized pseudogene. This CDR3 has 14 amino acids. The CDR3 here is CASSKKQSTGELFF. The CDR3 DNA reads TGTGCCAGCAGTAAGAAACAGAGCACCGGGGAGCTGTTTTTT.

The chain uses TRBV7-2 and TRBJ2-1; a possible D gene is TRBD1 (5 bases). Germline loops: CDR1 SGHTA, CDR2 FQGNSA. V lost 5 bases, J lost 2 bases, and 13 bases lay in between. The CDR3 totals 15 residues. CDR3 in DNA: TGTGCCAGCAGCCCCAGGGCAGGGACCTACAATGAGCAGTTCTTC. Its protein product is CASSPRAGTYNEQFF.

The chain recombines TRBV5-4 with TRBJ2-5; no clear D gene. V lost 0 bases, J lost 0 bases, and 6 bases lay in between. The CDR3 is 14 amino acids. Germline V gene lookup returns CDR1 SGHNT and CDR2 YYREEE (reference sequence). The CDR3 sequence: CASSLGQYQETQYF. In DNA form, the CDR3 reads TGTGCCAGCAGCTTGGGCCAGTACCAAGAGACCCAGTACTTC.

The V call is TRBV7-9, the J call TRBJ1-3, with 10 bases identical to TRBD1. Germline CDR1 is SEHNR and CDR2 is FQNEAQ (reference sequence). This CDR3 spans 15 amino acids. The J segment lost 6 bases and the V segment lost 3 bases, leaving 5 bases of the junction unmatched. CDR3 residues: CASSLMRQGANTIYF. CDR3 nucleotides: TGTGCCAGCAGCTTGATGCGACAGGGGGCAAACACCATATATTTT. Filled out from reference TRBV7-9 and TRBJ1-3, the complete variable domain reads DTGVSQNPRHKITKRGQNVTFRCDPISEHNRLYWYRQTLGQGPEFLTYFQNEAQLEKSRLLSDRFSAERPKGSFSTLEIQRTEQGDSAMYLCASSLMRQGANTIYFGEGSWLTVV.

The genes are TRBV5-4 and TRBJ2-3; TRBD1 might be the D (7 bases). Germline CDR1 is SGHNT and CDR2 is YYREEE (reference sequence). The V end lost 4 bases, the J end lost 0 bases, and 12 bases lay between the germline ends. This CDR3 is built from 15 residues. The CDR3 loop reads CASSRSGGSTDTQYF. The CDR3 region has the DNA TGTGCCAGCAGCAGATCAGGGGGGAGCACAGATACGCAGTATTTT.

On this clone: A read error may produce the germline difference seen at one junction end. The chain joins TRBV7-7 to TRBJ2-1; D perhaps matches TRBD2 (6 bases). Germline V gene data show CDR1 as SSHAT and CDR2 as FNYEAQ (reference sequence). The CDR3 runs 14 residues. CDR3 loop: CASSLLEGRGEQFF. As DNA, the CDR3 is TGTGCTAGCAGCTTACTGGAAGGGCGGGGTGAGCAGTTCTTC.

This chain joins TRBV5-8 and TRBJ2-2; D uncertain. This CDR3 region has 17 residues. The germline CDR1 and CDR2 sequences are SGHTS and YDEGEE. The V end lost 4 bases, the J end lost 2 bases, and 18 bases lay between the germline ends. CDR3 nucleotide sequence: TGTGCCAGCAGCGTATTTAGGAACTTTTCTAACACCGGGGAGCTGTTTTTT. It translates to CASSVFRNFSNTGELFF.

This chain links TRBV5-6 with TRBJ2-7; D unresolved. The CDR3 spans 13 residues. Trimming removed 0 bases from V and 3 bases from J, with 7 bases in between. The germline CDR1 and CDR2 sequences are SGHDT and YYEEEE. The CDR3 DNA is TGTGCCAGCAGCTTGGGGACCAACTACGAGCAGTACTTC. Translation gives CASSLGTNYEQYF.

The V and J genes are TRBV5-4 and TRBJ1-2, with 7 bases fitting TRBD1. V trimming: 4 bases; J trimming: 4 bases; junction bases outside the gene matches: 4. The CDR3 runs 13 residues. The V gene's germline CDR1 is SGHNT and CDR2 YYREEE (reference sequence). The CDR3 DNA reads TGTGCCAGCAGCCCCGGGACAGCCTATGGCTACACCTTC. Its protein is CASSPGTAYGYTF. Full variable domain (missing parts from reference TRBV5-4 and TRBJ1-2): ETGVTQSPTHLIKTRGQQVTLRCSSQSGHNTVSWYQQALGQGPQFIFQYYREEENGRGNFPPRFSGLQFPNYSSELNVNALELDDSALYLCASSPGTAYGYTFGSGTRLTVV.

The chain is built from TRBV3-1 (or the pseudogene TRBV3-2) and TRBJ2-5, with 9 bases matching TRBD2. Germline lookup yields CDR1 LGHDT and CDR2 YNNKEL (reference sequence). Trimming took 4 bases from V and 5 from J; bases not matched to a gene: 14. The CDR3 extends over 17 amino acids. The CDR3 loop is CASSPRGSGGEEETQYF. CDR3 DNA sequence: TGTGCCAGCAGCCCCCGAGGTAGCGGGGGAGAGGAGGAGACCCAGTACTTC.

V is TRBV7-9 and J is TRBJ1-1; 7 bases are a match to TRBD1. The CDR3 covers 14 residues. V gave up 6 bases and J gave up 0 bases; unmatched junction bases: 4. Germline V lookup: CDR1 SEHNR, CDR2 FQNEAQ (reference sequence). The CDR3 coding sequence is TGTGCCAGCAGTTTGGGACAGATGAACACTGAAGCTTTCTTT. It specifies CASSLGQMNTEAFF. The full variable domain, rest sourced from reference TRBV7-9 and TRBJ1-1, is DTGVSQNPRHKITKRGQNVTFRCDPISEHNRLYWYRQTLGQGPEFLTYFQNEAQLEKSRLLSDRFSAERPKGSFSTLEIQRTEQGDSAMYLCASSLGQMNTEAFFGQGTRLTVV.

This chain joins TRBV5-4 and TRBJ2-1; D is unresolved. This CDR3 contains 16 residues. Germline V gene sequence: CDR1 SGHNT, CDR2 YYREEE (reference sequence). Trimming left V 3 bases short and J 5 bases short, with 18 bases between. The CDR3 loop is CASSWIQGKGHNEQFF. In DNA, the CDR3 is TGTGCCAGCAGCTGGATACAAGGGAAAGGGCACAATGAGCAGTTCTTC.

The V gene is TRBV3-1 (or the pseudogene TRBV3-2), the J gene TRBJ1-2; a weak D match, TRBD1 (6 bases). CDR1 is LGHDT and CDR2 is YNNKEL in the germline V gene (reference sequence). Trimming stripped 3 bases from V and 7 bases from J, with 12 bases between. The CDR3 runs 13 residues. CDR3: CASSHTGRGGYTF. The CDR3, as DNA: TGTGCCAGCAGCCACACAGGGAGAGGTGGCTACACCTTC.

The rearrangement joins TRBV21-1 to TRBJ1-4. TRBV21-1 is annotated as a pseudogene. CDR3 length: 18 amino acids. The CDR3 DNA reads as TGTGCCAGCAGCAAATTCAAGCAGGAGATAGCAACTAATGAAAAACTGTTTTTT. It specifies CASSKFKQEIATNEKLFF.

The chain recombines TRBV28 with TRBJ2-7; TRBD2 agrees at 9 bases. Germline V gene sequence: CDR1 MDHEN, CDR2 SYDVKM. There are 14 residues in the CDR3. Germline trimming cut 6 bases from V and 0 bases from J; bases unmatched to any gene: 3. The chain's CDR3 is CASRQREVSYEQYF. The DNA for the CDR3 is TGTGCCAGCAGACAGCGGGAGGTCTCCTACGAGCAGTACTTC.

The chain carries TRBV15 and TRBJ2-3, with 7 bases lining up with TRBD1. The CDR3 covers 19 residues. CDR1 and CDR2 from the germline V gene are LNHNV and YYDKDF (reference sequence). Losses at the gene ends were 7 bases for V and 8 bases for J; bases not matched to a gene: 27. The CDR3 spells CATTPTGYIGFPPDTTQYF. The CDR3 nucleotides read TGTGCCACCACCCCGACAGGGTATATTGGATTCCCTCCAGATACTACGCAGTATTTT.